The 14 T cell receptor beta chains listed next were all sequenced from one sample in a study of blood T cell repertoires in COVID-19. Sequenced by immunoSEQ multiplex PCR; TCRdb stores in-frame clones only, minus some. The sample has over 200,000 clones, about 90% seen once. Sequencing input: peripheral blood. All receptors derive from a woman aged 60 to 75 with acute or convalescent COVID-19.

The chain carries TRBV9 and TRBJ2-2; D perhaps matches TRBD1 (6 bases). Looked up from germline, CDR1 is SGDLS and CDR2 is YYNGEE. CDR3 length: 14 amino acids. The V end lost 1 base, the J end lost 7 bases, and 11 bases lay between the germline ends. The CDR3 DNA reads TGTGCCAGCAGCGTAAACAGGGTTGGCGGGGAGCTGTTTTTT. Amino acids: CASSVNRVGGELFF.

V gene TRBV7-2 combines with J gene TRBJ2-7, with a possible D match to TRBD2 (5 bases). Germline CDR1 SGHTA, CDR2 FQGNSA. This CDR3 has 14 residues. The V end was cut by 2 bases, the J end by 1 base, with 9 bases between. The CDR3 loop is CASSLWRRSYEQYF. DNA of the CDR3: TGTGCCAGCAGCTTATGGCGGAGGTCCTACGAGCAGTACTTC.

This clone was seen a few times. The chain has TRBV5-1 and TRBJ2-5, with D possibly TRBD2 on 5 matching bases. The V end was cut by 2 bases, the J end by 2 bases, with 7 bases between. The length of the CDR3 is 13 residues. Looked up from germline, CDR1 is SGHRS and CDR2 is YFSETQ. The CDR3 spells CASSFTGQETQYF. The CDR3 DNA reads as TGCGCCAGCAGCTTCACGGGGCAAGAGACCCAGTACTTC.

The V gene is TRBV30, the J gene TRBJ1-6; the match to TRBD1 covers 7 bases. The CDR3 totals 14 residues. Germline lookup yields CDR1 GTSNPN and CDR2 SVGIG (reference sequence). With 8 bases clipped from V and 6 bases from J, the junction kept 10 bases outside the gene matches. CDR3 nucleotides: TGTGCCCTAGACCGGACAGGCGGTAATTCACCCCTCCACTTT. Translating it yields CALDRTGGNSPLHF. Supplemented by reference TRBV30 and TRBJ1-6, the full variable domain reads SQTIHQWPATLVQPVGSPLSLECTVEGTSNPNLYWYRQAAGRGLQLLFYSVGIGQISSEVPQNLSASRPQDRQFILSSKKLLLSDSGFYLCALDRTGGNSPLHFGNGTRLTVT.

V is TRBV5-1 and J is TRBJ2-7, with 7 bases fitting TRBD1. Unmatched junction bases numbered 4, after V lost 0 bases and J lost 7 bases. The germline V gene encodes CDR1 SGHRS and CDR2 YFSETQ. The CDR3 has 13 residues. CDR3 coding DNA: TGCGCCAGCAGCTTGGTTGTGACAGGGGAGCAGTACTTC. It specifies CASSLVVTGEQYF.

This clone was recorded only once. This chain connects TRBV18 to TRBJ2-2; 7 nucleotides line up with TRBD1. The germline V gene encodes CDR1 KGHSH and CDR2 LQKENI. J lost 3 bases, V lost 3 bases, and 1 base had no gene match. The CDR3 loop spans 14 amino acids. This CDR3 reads CASSPGTDTGELFF. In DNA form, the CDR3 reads TGTGCCAGCTCACCTGGGACAGACACCGGGGAGCTGTTTTTT.

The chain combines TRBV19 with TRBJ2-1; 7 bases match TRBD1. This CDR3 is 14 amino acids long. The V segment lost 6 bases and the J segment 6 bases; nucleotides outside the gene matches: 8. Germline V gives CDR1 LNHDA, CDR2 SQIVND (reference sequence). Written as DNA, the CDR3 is TGTGCCAGTAGAAGCCGGGACAGCGGCAATGAGCAGTTCTTC. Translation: CASRSRDSGNEQFF.

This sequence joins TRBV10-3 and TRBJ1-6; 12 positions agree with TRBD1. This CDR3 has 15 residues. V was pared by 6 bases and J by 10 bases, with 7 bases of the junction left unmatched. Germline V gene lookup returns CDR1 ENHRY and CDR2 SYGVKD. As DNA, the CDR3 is TGTGCCATCAGCCCGGGACAGGGGGCAGGGTCACCCCTCCACTTT. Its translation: CAISPGQGAGSPLHF.

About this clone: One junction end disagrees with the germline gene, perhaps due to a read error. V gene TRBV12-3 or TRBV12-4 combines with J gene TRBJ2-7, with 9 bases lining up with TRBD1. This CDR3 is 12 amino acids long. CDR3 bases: TGTGCCAGCAGTCCCCGGAGGGACAGGGTAATCTTC. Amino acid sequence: CASSPRRDRVIF.

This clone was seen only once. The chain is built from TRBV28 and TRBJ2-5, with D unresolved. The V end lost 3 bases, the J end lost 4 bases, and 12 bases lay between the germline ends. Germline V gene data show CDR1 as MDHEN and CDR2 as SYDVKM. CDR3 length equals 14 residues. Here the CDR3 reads CASSFISSGETQYF. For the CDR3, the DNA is TGTGCCAGCAGTTTTATTTCGTCCGGAGAGACCCAGTACTTC.

The CDR3 sequence is CASSYDTRRHEKLFF. For the CDR3, the DNA is TGTGCCAGCAGTTACGACACGCGTAGGCATGAAAAACTGTTTTTT. V usage is TRBV6-5 and J usage is TRBJ1-4; D unclear. Germline values: CDR1 MNHEY, CDR2 SVGAGI. V shed 2 bases and J shed 6 bases, with 13 bases lying between them. CDR3 size: 15 residues.

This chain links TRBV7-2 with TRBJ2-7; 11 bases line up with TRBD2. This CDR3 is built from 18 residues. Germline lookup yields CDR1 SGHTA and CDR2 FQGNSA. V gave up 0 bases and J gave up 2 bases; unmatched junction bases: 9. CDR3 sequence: CASSLALSGRAVAYEQYF. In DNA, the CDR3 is TGTGCCAGCAGCTTAGCGCTTAGCGGGAGGGCCGTGGCCTACGAGCAGTACTTC.

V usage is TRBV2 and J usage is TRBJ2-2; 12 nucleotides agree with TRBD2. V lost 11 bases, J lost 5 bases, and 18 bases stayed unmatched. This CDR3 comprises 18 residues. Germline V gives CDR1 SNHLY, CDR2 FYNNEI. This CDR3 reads CASRVASGRARGTGELFF. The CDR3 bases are TGTGCCTCCCGGGTGGCTAGCGGGAGGGCCAGAGGGACCGGGGAGCTGTTTTTT.

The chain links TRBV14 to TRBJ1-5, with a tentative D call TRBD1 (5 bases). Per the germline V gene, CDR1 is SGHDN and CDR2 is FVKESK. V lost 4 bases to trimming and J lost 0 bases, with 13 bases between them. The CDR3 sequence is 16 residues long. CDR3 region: CASSPGNPHSNQPQHF. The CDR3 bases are TGTGCCAGCAGCCCAGGGAACCCTCATAGCAATCAGCCCCAGCATTTT.